This T cell receptor beta chain was observed in a study of PD-L1 blockade in urothelial cancer. Study overall: Prior chemotherapy regimens per patient numbered 0 to 3. Analyses used blood from 3 weeks (second dose) and 6 weeks after treatment start.

Sequencing was performed with immunoSEQ multiplex PCR; in TCRdb, only in-frame clones are kept and a portion is missing. This sample has approximately 110,000 clones, with around 93% found just once. J lost 1 base, V lost 4 bases, and 8 bases had no gene match. Germline V gives CDR1 WNHNN, CDR2 SYGVQD (reference sequence). This CDR3 has 17 amino acids. Time point given: peripheral blood 6 weeks after treatment start. The chain has TRBV10-1 and TRBJ2-3; 10 bases agree with TRBD2. The input for sequencing was PBMCs, taken around atezolizumab (anti-PD-L1) treatment. The origin of this receptor is a man aged 60-69 years with urothelial cancer. The CDR3 region has the DNA TGCGCCAGCAGTGGGGGGGCTCTAGCGGGGGGCACAGATACGCAGTATTTT. It is translated as CASSGGALAGGTDTQYF.